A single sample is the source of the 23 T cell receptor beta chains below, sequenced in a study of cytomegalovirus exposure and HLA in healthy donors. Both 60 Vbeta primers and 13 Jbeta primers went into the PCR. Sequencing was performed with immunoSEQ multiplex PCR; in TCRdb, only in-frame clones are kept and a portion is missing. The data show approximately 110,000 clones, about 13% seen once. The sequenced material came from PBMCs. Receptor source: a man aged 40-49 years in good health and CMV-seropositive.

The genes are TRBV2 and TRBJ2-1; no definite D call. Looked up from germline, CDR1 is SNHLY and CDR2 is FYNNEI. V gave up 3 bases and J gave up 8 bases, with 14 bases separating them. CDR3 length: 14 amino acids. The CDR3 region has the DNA TGTGCCAGCAGTGATGAGATCCTTGCGGATGAGCAGTTCTTC. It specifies CASSDEILADEQFF.

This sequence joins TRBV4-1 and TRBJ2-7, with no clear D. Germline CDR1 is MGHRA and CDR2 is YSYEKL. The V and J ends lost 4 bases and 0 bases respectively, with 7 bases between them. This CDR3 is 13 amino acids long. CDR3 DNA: TGCGCCAGCAGCCGTCCAGGCTCCTACGAGCAGTACTTC. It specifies CASSRPGSYEQYF.

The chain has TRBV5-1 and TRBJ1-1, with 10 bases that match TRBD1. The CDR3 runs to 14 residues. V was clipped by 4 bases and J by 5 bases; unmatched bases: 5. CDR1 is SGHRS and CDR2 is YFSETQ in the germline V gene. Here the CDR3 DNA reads TGCGCCAGCAGCGAAGGGACAGGGGTGACTGAAGCTTTCTTT. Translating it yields CASSEGTGVTEAFF.

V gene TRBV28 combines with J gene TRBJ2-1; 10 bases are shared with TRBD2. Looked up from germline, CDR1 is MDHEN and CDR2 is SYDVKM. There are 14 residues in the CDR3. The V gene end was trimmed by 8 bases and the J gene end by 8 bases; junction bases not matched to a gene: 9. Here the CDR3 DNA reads TGTGCCAGCCAGCCTAGCGGGAGTGGCCATGAGCAGTTCTTC. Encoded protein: CASQPSGSGHEQFF.

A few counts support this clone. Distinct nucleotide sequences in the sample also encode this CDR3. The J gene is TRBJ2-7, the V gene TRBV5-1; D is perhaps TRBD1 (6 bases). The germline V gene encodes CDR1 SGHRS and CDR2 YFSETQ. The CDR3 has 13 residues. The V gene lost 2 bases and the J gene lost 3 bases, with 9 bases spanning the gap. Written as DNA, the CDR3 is TGCGCCAGCAGCTTCGGGACATTCTACGAGCAGTACTTC. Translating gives CASSFGTFYEQYF.

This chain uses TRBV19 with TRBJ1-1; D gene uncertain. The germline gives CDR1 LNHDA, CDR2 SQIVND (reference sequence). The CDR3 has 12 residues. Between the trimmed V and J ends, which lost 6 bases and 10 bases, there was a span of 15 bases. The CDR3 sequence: CASSHGRAGAFF. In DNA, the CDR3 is TGTGCCAGTAGCCATGGGCGGGCGGGAGCTTTCTTT.

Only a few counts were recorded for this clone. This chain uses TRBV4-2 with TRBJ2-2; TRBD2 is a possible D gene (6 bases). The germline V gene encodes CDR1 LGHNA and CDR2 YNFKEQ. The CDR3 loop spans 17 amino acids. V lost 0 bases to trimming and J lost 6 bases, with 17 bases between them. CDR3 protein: CASSQEGGRDLAGELFF. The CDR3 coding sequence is TGTGCCAGCAGCCAAGAAGGTGGAAGGGACTTGGCCGGGGAGCTGTTTTTT.

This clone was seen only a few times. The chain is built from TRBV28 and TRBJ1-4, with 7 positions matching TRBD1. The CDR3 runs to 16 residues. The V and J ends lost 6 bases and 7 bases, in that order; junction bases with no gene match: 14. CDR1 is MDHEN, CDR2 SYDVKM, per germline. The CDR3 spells CASSLTSGGMGEKLFF. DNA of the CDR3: TGTGCCAGCAGCCTAACCTCAGGGGGTATGGGTGAAAAACTGTTTTTT.

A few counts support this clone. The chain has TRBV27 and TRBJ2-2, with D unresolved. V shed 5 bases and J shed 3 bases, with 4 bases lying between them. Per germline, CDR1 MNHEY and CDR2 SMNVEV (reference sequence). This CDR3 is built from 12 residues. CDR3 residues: CASSTYTGELFF. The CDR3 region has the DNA TGTGCCAGCAGTACATACACCGGGGAGCTGTTTTTT.

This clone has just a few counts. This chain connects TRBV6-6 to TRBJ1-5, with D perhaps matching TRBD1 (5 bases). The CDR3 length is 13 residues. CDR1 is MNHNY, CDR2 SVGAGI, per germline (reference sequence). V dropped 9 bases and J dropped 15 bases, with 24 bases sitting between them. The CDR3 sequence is CASAVIEEGIRHF. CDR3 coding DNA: TGTGCCAGTGCAGTGATTGAGGAGGGGATTCGGCATTTT.

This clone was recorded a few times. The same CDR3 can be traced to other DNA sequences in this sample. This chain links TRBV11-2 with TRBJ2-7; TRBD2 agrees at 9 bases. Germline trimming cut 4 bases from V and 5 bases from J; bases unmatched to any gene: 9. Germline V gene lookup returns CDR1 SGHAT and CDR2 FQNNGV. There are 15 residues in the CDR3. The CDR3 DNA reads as TGTGCCAGCAGCTCCATGGGGCGGGAGGGCCACGAGCAGTACTTC. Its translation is CASSSMGREGHEQYF.

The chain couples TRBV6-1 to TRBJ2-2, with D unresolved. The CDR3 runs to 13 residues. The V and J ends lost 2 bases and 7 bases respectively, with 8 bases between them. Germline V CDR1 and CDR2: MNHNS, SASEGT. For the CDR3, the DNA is TGTGCCAGCAGTGAAACAATTGACGGGGAGCTGTTTTTT. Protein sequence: CASSETIDGELFF.

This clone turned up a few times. In DNA, the CDR3 is TGTGCCAGCAGCTTGGACAGTTCCGGAATGGAGCAGTACTTC. Encoded protein: CASSLDSSGMEQYF. The rearrangement joins TRBV7-9 to TRBJ2-7; D is possibly TRBD1 (6 bases). This CDR3 has 14 amino acids. The V gene's germline CDR1 is SEHNR and CDR2 FQNEAQ (reference sequence). V was shortened by 3 bases and J by 7 bases, with 16 bases between the two germline ends.

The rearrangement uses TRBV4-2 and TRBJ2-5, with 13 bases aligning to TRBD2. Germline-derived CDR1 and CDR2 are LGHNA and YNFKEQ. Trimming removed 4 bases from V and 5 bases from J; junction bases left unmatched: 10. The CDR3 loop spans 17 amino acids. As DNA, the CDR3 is TGTGCCAGCAGCCCTATCCCACTAGCGGGAGGGGGGGAGACCCAGTACTTC. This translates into CASSPIPLAGGGETQYF.

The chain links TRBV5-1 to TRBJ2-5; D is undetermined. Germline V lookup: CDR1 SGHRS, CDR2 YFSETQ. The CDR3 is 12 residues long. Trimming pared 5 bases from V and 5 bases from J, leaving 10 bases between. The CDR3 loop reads CASRSLFETQYF. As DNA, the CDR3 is TGCGCCAGCAGATCTTTGTTCGAGACCCAGTACTTC.

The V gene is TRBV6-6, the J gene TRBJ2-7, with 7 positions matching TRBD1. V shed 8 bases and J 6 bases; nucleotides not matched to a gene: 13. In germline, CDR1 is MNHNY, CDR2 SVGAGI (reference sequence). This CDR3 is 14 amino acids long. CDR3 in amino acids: CASALTGASVEQYF. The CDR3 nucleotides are TGTGCCAGCGCCCTTACAGGGGCCTCGGTCGAGCAGTACTTC.

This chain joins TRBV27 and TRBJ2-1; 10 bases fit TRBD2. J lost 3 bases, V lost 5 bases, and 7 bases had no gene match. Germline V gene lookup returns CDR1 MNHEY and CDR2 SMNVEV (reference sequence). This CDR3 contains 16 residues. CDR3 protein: CASSLPSGSFYNEQFF. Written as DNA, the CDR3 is TGTGCCAGCAGTCTTCCTAGCGGGAGTTTCTACAATGAGCAGTTCTTC.

DNA of the CDR3: TGCGCCAGCAGCTTCCTTAGCGGGAGCTCCTACGAGCAGTACTTC. It codes for CASSFLSGSSYEQYF. The chain employs TRBV5-1 and TRBJ2-7; 9 bases align to TRBD2. This CDR3 has 15 residues. J lost 0 bases, V lost 2 bases, and 3 bases had no gene match. Germline CDR1 is SGHRS and CDR2 is YFSETQ.

In nucleotides, the CDR3 is TGTGCCAGCAGCTTAGCCCCTGGACTAGCGGCTTACAATGAGCAGTTCTTC. Translation gives CASSLAPGLAAYNEQFF. The chain uses TRBV11-2 and TRBJ2-1; 10 positions agree with TRBD2. The CDR3 loop spans 17 amino acids. V gave up 1 base and J gave up 4 bases; unmatched junction bases: 7. From germline, CDR1 is SGHAT and CDR2 FQNNGV.

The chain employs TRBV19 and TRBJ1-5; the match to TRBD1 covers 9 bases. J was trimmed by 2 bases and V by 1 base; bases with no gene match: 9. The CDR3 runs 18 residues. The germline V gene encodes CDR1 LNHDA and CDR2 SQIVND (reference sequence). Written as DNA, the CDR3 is TGTGCCAGTAGTATAGGGGGGACAGGGCTCCTAGGCAATCAGCCCCAGCATTTT. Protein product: CASSIGGTGLLGNQPQHF.

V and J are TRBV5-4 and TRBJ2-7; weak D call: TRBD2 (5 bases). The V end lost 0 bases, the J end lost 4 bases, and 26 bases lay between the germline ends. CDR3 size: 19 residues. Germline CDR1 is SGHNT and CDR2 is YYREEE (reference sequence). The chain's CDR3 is CASSLDRDHAPEGKYEQYF. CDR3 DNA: TGTGCCAGCAGCTTGGACCGGGATCACGCCCCAGAAGGAAAATACGAGCAGTACTTC.

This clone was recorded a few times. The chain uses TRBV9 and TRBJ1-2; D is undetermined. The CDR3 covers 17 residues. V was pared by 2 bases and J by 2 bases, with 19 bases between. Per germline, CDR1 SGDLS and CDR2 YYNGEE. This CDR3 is CASSVTETPIGNYGYTF. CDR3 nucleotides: TGTGCCAGCAGCGTCACAGAGACACCCATTGGAAACTATGGCTACACCTTC.

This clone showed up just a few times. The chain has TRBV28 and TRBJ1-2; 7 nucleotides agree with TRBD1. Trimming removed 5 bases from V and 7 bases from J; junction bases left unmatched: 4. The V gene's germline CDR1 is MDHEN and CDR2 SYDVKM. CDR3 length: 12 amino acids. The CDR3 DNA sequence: TGTGCCAGCAGTGCCCCAGGGGGTGGCTACACCTTC. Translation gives CASSAPGGGYTF.